Below, 32 T cell receptor beta chains from the same sample are listed, as sequenced in a study of blood T cell repertoires in COVID-19. TCRdb keeps only in-frame clones here, not all; method: immunoSEQ multiplex PCR. This sample has approximately 250,000 clones, with 75% to 95% found just once. Sequencing was performed on PBMCs or T cells enriched from blood (not recorded which). The receptors originated from a man aged 35 to 55 who had been exposed to COVID-19.

This chain connects TRBV4-1 to TRBJ1-4; TRBD1 matches at 9 bases. The V and J ends lost 0 bases and 8 bases, in that order; junction bases with no gene match: 7. CDR1 MGHRA and CDR2 YSYEKL come from the germline V gene. This CDR3 has 16 residues. CDR3 amino acids: CASSQDLGQGYEKLFF. The CDR3 DNA reads as TGCGCCAGCAGCCAAGATTTGGGACAGGGATACGAAAAACTGTTTTTT.

This chain uses TRBV5-4 with TRBJ1-4, with 10 nucleotides matching TRBD1. The CDR3 is 15 amino acids. Trimming removed 3 bases from V and 6 bases from J; junction bases left unmatched: 5. Germline CDR1 and CDR2: SGHNT and YYREEE (reference sequence). The chain's CDR3 is CASSWTGTGDEKLFF. The CDR3 DNA reads as TGTGCCAGCAGCTGGACCGGGACAGGGGATGAAAAACTGTTTTTT.

The chain combines TRBV18 with TRBJ2-1; 14 bases are shared with TRBD2. CDR1 and CDR2 (germline): KGHSH, LQKENI. The CDR3 is 16 residues long. The trim removed 3 bases at V and 6 bases at J, leaving 4 bases unmatched. The CDR3 nucleotides read TGTGCCAGCTCACCCACGGGACTAGCGGGAGTCAATGAGCAGTTCTTC. Amino acid sequence: CASSPTGLAGVNEQFF.

V gene TRBV28 combines with J gene TRBJ1-2; the match to TRBD1 covers 8 bases. V trimming: 10 bases; J trimming: 5 bases; junction bases outside the gene matches: 9. The CDR3 has 13 residues. Germline lookup yields CDR1 MDHEN and CDR2 SYDVKM. This CDR3 is CAIRRDRLYGYTF. The CDR3 DNA reads TGTGCCATCCGCCGGGACAGGCTATATGGCTACACCTTC.

The chain links TRBV11-2 to TRBJ2-7; no definite D call. V was trimmed by 0 bases and J by 1 base, leaving 10 bases between them. This CDR3 has 15 residues. Germline CDR1 reads SGHAT; CDR2 reads FQNNGV. DNA of the CDR3: TGTGCCAGCAGCTTAGAGTTAGTAGAATCCTACGAGCAGTACTTC. Translated, it gives CASSLELVESYEQYF. The whole variable domain, remainder taken from reference TRBV11-2 and TRBJ2-7, is EAGVAQSPRYKIIEKRQSVAFWCNPISGHATLYWYQQILGQGPKLLIQFQNNGVVDDSQLPKDRFSAERLKGVDSTLKIQPAKLEDSAVYLCASSLELVESYEQYFGPGTRLTVT.

The chain joins TRBV3-1 (or the pseudogene TRBV3-2) to TRBJ1-1; TRBD1 might be the D (5 bases). Per germline, CDR1 LGHDT and CDR2 YNNKEL (reference sequence). The CDR3 consists of 12 residues. V was cut by 6 bases and J by 11 bases, with 16 bases left in between. CDR3 protein: CASRQDGAAAFF. In DNA form, the CDR3 reads TGTGCCAGCAGACAGGATGGGGCGGCGGCTTTCTTT.

V usage is TRBV18 and J usage is TRBJ1-1, with TRBD1 as a possible D gene (5 bases). In germline, CDR1 is KGHSH, CDR2 LQKENI. V lost 6 bases and J 2 bases, leaving 10 bases between the germline ends. The CDR3 has 13 residues. CDR3 in DNA: TGTGCCAGCTCCCAAGACAGCAACACTGAAGCTTTCTTT. Its translation: CASSQDSNTEAFF.

The DNA of the CDR3 is TGTGCCATCAGCCCGGACAGGGTGGCTGAAGCTTTCTTT. It specifies CAISPDRVAEAFF. The chain links TRBV10-3 to TRBJ1-1, with 8 bases that match TRBD1. The CDR3 has 13 residues. The V segment lost 6 bases and the J segment 6 bases; nucleotides outside the gene matches: 6. Germline CDR1 ENHRY, CDR2 SYGVKD.

This chain joins TRBV7-2 and TRBJ2-2; TRBD2 aligns across 8 bases. Germline CDR1 and CDR2: SGHTA and FQGNSA. This CDR3 is built from 14 residues. Trimming cost V 6 bases and J 4 bases; bases outside gene matches: 4. This chain's CDR3 is CASSIAGFTGELFF. CDR3 coding DNA: TGTGCCAGCAGTATAGCGGGATTCACCGGGGAGCTGTTTTTT.

The CDR3 DNA reads TGTGCCAGCAGCCAAGAGACTAGCGGCCCCTACGAGCAGTACTTC. Its protein product is CASSQETSGPYEQYF. The chain has TRBV4-2 and TRBJ2-7; 9 bases map to TRBD2. CDR1 and CDR2 from the germline V gene are LGHNA and YNFKEQ. V shed 0 bases, J shed 2 bases, and the junction held 2 bases outside the gene matches. CDR3 length equals 15 residues.

This sequence joins TRBV9 and TRBJ1-1; TRBD1 is a possible D gene (6 bases). Germline lookup yields CDR1 SGDLS and CDR2 YYNGEE. The germline V and J ends were trimmed by 3 bases and 3 bases, with 15 bases remaining between them. This CDR3 comprises 15 residues. The DNA of the CDR3 is TGTGCCAGCAGCGCGGTACAGGGTGGCGACACTGAAGCTTTCTTT. Its translation is CASSAVQGGDTEAFF.

The V and J genes are TRBV12-3 or TRBV12-4 and TRBJ1-2, with a possible D match to TRBD1 (5 bases). The CDR3 covers 13 residues. Trimming took 5 bases from V and 4 from J, leaving 11 bases between them. CDR3 amino acids: CASSPIDSYGYTF. The DNA of the CDR3 is TGTGCCAGCAGTCCGATAGACAGCTATGGCTACACCTTC.

The chain carries TRBV5-1 and TRBJ2-3, with TRBD1 as a possible D gene (6 bases). Between the trimmed V and J ends, which lost 3 bases and 4 bases, there was a span of 15 bases. Germline assignment: CDR1 SGHRS and CDR2 YFSETQ. This CDR3 has 15 residues. The CDR3 is CASSSNRVQADTQYF. Written as DNA, the CDR3 is TGCGCCAGCAGCTCCAACAGGGTACAGGCAGATACGCAGTATTTT.

J is TRBJ2-7 and V is TRBV28, with 9 bases matching TRBD1. V gave up 6 bases and J gave up 4 bases; unmatched junction bases: 22. CDR1 and CDR2 (germline): MDHEN, SYDVKM. The CDR3 consists of 19 residues. This CDR3 is CASRSHGQGPNHGPYEQYF. DNA for the CDR3: TGTGCCAGCAGGTCCCATGGACAGGGGCCCAACCACGGCCCTTACGAGCAGTACTTC.

V is TRBV24-1 and J is TRBJ1-2; 10 bases are shared with TRBD1. CDR3 length equals 17 residues. Germline V gene lookup returns CDR1 KGHDR and CDR2 SFDVKD. The trim removed 4 bases at V and 8 bases at J, leaving 15 bases unmatched. The CDR3 loop reads CATSDWSRDRGSMGYTF. CDR3 coding DNA: TGTGCCACCAGTGACTGGTCCCGGGACAGGGGATCTATGGGCTACACCTTC.

The chain carries TRBV2 and TRBJ2-2; TRBD2 agrees at 9 bases. With V trimmed by 6 bases and J by 7 bases, 18 bases remained unmatched. Germline assignment: CDR1 SNHLY and CDR2 FYNNEI. CDR3 size: 18 residues. The CDR3 DNA reads TGTGCCAGCAGCTCCGACAGGAGAGTAGCGGGAGAATTCGGGGAGCTGTTTTTT. This gives the protein CASSSDRRVAGEFGELFF.

J is TRBJ1-3 and V is TRBV6-5; D uncertain. The CDR3 is made up of 14 amino acids. Trimming removed 6 bases at V and 0 bases at J, with 9 bases between. The germline gives CDR1 MNHEY, CDR2 SVGAGI. The CDR3 loop is CASRVTSSGNTIYF. CDR3 nucleotides: TGTGCCAGCAGGGTAACAAGCTCTGGAAACACCATATATTTT.

This rearrangement joins TRBV25-1 to TRBJ2-7; D is unclear. The V and J ends lost 5 bases and 3 bases respectively, with 11 bases between them. Per germline, CDR1 MGHDK and CDR2 SYGVNS. This CDR3 is built from 13 residues. DNA of the CDR3: TGTGCCAGCAGTCCTACAGCCCGCTACGAGCAGTACTTC. Amino acid sequence: CASSPTARYEQYF.

The rearrangement links TRBV9 to TRBJ1-2, with 9 bases fitting TRBD1. CDR3 length: 14 residues. Per germline, CDR1 SGDLS and CDR2 YYNGEE. Germline trimming cut 5 bases from V and 4 bases from J; bases unmatched to any gene: 6. CDR3 region: CASSETGGAYGYTF. The CDR3 DNA reads as TGTGCCAGCAGTGAAACAGGGGGCGCCTATGGCTACACCTTC.

This clone appeared a few times. Other DNA sequences in this sample translate to the same CDR3. The chain carries TRBV5-1 and TRBJ1-3; unclear D gene. The germline V gene encodes CDR1 SGHRS and CDR2 YFSETQ. This CDR3 is built from 15 residues. The germline V and J ends were trimmed by 0 bases and 0 bases, with 7 bases remaining between them. The CDR3 DNA is TGCGCCAGCAGCTTGGGTGGCAGCTCTGGAAACACCATATATTTT. Protein: CASSLGGSSGNTIYF.

The V gene is TRBV28, the J gene TRBJ1-2; D possibly corresponds to TRBD1 (6 bases). Germline CDR1 reads MDHEN; CDR2 reads SYDVKM. The V gene lost 8 bases and the J gene lost 3 bases, with 19 bases spanning the gap. The CDR3 covers 15 residues. The CDR3 reads CASFSPGEDYYGYTF. The CDR3 bases are TGTGCCAGCTTTTCGCCAGGGGAAGACTACTATGGCTACACCTTC.

The CDR3 sequence is CASSLGQGATDTQYF. The CDR3 bases are TGCGCCAGCAGCCTCGGACAGGGGGCCACAGATACGCAGTATTTT. The chain links TRBV5-1 to TRBJ2-3; TRBD1 aligns across 11 bases. V lost 4 bases to trimming and J lost 2 bases; unmatched junction nucleotides: 3. The CDR3 has 15 residues. Germline loops: CDR1 SGHRS, CDR2 YFSETQ.

The rearrangement uses TRBV5-4 and TRBJ1-1, with D perhaps matching TRBD1 (5 bases). The CDR3 has 15 residues. Germline V gene sequence: CDR1 SGHNT, CDR2 YYREEE (reference sequence). V dropped 0 bases and J dropped 0 bases, with 9 bases sitting between them. The CDR3, as DNA: TGTGCCAGCAGCTTGGGGGACTCCATGAACACTGAAGCTTTCTTT. It yields the protein CASSLGDSMNTEAFF.

In nucleotides, the CDR3 is TGTGCCAGCAGCTCAGGGCCCGGTGAGCAGTTCTTC. This gives the protein CASSSGPGEQFF. The rearrangement links TRBV12-3 or TRBV12-4 to TRBJ2-1; possibly TRBD1 for D (5 bases). V was pared by 6 bases and J by 9 bases, with 12 bases between. The CDR3 is 12 amino acids.

This sequence joins TRBV5-5 and TRBJ2-7; D might be TRBD2 (6 bases). Germline V gives CDR1 SGHKS, CDR2 YYEKEE (reference sequence). The germline V and J ends were trimmed by 2 bases and 1 base, with 13 bases remaining between them. The CDR3 length is 15 residues. CDR3 in amino acids: CASSFWAGRSYEQYF. The CDR3 DNA reads as TGTGCCAGCAGCTTCTGGGCGGGAAGATCCTACGAGCAGTACTTC.

This chain uses TRBV7-9 with TRBJ2-7; 8 nucleotides agree with TRBD1. CDR1 is SEHNR, CDR2 FQNEAQ, per germline (reference sequence). The CDR3 sequence is 16 residues long. Germline trimming cut 0 bases from V and 2 bases from J; bases unmatched to any gene: 6. In DNA form, the CDR3 reads TGTGCCAGCAGCTTAGCGCTAAGGGGACAGGCCTACGAGCAGTACTTC. Protein product: CASSLALRGQAYEQYF.

The genes are TRBV9 and TRBJ2-2; 7 positions agree with TRBD1. V trimming: 3 bases; J trimming: 0 bases; junction bases outside the gene matches: 2. This CDR3 contains 15 residues. CDR1 SGDLS and CDR2 YYNGEE come from the germline V gene. The CDR3 DNA reads as TGTGCCAGCAGCGGCGGACAGGCGAACACCGGGGAGCTGTTTTTT. Protein: CASSGGQANTGELFF. Full variable domain (remainder filled in from reference TRBV9 and TRBJ2-2): DSGVTQTPKHLITATGQRVTLRCSPRSGDLSVYWYQQSLDQGLQFLIQYYNGEERAKGNILERFSAQQFPDLHSELNLSSLELGDSALYFCASSGGQANTGELFFGEGSRLTVL.

This clone was detected once. This chain uses TRBV19 with TRBJ2-7, with D maybe TRBD2 (5 bases). In germline, CDR1 is LNHDA, CDR2 SQIVND (reference sequence). Trimming pared 5 bases from V and 2 bases from J, leaving 13 bases between. This CDR3 is 14 amino acids long. The CDR3 nucleotides read TGTGCCAGTAGTGCTCAAAGAGGGACCTACGAGCAGTACTTC. Translation: CASSAQRGTYEQYF.

The chain carries TRBV11-3 and TRBJ2-7; tentative D call: TRBD1 (7 bases). The V gene lost 0 bases and the J gene lost 1 base, with 16 bases spanning the gap. The length of the CDR3 is 17 residues. Germline lookup yields CDR1 SGHNT and CDR2 YENEEA. The CDR3 region has the DNA TGTGCCAGCAGCTTAGAATGGGGTCAGGGGGGATCCTACGAGCAGTACTTC. This encodes CASSLEWGQGGSYEQYF.

V usage is TRBV15 and J usage is TRBJ2-3; D remains ambiguous. Germline CDR1 and CDR2: LNHNV and YYDKDF (reference sequence). The CDR3 runs to 13 residues. The V end was cut by 3 bases, the J end by 2 bases, with 6 bases between. CDR3 nucleotides: TGTGCCACCAGCAGCGAGATCACAGATACGCAGTATTTT. It is translated as CATSSEITDTQYF.

V is TRBV29-1 and J is TRBJ1-2; TRBD1 agrees at 9 bases. This CDR3 has 12 residues. Germline V gene lookup returns CDR1 SQVTM and CDR2 ANQGSEA. Trimming took 7 bases from V and 6 from J; bases not matched to a gene: 6. This chain's CDR3 is CSATTGGHGYTF. The CDR3 DNA reads TGCAGCGCCACGACAGGGGGGCATGGCTACACCTTC.

The V and J genes are TRBV7-6 and TRBJ2-2, with 12 bases lining up with TRBD2. The germline CDR1 and CDR2 sequences are SGHVS and FNYEAQ. J gave up 5 bases and V 3 bases, and 13 bases lay outside the gene matches. There are 19 residues in the CDR3. CDR3 protein: CASSLTRTSGTVGTGELFF. The CDR3 nucleotides read TGTGCCAGCAGCTTGACTAGGACTAGCGGGACGGTGGGAACCGGGGAGCTGTTTTTT.